This T cell receptor (beta chain) was identified during a study of vaccination and CD4 T cells after COVID-19. Study-level information: Following dose two, a median about 71 days (range 14 to 241) passed before post-vaccine samples were taken. Treatment of control cultures consisted of a CEFX pool, an HIV-1 Nef pool, or no peptide.

Findings of the study overall: There was no significant change from about 20 to 38 median reactive clonotypes.

Specified treatment: roughly 10-day PBMC culture with coronavirus spike peptide pools or control peptides (ViraFEST assay). The unexposed donor's CD4+ T cells were collected before the COVID-19 pandemic (2011-2018). ViraFEST sequenced TCRs after peptide-pool expansion of antigen-specific T cells. The Oncomine TCR Beta short-read assay generated sequence data from the DNA of cultured CD4+ T cells. TCRdb ran MiXCR on the PCR reads and lists one entry per CDR3 protein. The top ten hold around 22% of the sample, which has several thousand distinct CDR3 sequences, 39% seen once. Germline V CDR1 and CDR2: LNHDA, SQIVND (reference sequence). CDR3 length: 13 amino acids. With 5 bases removed from V and 1 base from J, the gap between germline ends came to 8 bases. This clonotype was detected a few times. Its antigen is not identified.

This receptor was obtained from a human donor in good health. The sequencing input was CD4+ T cells from blood, cultured in vitro. The chain is built from TRBV19 and TRBJ1-1; the D is unclear. In nucleotides, the CDR3 is TGTGCCAGTAGTCTGAAAGGGAACACTGAAGCTTTCTTT. As protein: CASSLKGNTEAFF.